This T cell receptor beta chain was captured by sequencing in a study of CD8 T cells in ankylosing spondylitis (dated by TCRdb to 2016 to 2017). Regarding the research as a whole: To find TCR variants linked to disease, the study profiled T cell receptor beta repertoires in ankylosing spondylitis patients and healthy donors. Peripheral blood was sampled, and synovial fluid was also collected from ankylosing spondylitis patients. The whole study cohort included 108 healthy donors and roughly 24 ankylosing spondylitis patients. Findings and caveats that apply to the study as a whole: Some of the motif variants had been reported before in the synovial fluid and blood of reactive arthritis patients, a finding that suggests common disease-initiation mechanisms. A TCR beta motif made up of fewer than 10 highly homologous amino acid variants appeared to be characteristic of blood from ankylosing spondylitis patients. Significant enrichment of the disease-linked clones was reported in matched synovial fluid samples from ankylosing spondylitis patients. A CD8+ phenotype was shown by the disease-linked clones, which were found at relatively low frequencies in peripheral blood.

The CDR3, cysteine through phenylalanine, is 14 amino acids long. Solely the CDR3 DNA is kept, with 42 bases framed from the first base. Reading the germline V gene gives CDR1 SQVTM and CDR2 ANQGSEA. The junction shows trimming of 7 bases on V and 8 bases on J, and the gene matches do not reach 12 bases of it. The sample was run on an Illumina HiSeq 2500. Quantitative 5'-RACE with molecular barcodes was used to prepare TCR beta libraries. The original pipeline was this. Disease-linked TCR variants were identified with a new computational method built on a probabilistic model of VDJ rearrangement. The public reads were reprocessed in TCRdb via fastp at Q25 and MiXCR, keeping in-frame beta chains. Every CDR3 protein is listed once, alongside the most common genes and DNA of its rows. The V and J calls were not made by the authors but by TCRdb's processing. The sample table contains hundreds of thousands of distinct CDR3 sequences; only one count was recorded for approximately 30% of them. 4% to 5.5% of the sample lies in the top ten.

This clonotype was counted a few times. What this receptor recognizes is not known. Qualities for individual bases were not recorded, and no much larger clone is one base off. The receptor was isolated from a male donor with ankylosing spondylitis or in good health (not recorded which). The rearranged segments are TRBV29-1 and TRBJ2-1, with 9 bases in between that match TRBD1. Sequenced: blood, either unsorted or a sorted T cell fraction (not recorded which). The bases are TGCAGCGCTAAGGGGGACAGGGCCGCGGATGAGCAGTTCTTC. Its product reads: CSAKGDRAADEQFF.